This is a list of T cell receptor beta chains from one sample in a study of T cells after yellow fever vaccination. TCRdb reanalysed the 5' RACE reads using MiXCR and keeps one entry per CDR3 protein. The table has about 160,000 distinct CDR3 sequences, 6% to 7.5% seen once. Material: CD4+ T cells sorted from PBMCs, obtained 5 to 6 days after the first yellow fever vaccination. All receptors derive from a man between 18 and 35 years old who received the YFV17D yellow fever vaccine. Both conserved end residues are part of each CDR3. The order of the fields is V gene, D gene, J gene, CDR3 length, clone size, CDR3 DNA, CDR3 protein. The D gene is left open where the match is weak. Size is omitted from some rows. Given values are once, few, many or a class for expanded clones.

>TRBV19|-|TRBJ2-4|16|few
TGTGCCAGTAGTGAGCATTGGGCGTCCGCCAAAAACATTCAGTACTTC
CASSEHWASAKNIQYF
>TRBV4-3|-|TRBJ2-2|17|-
TGCGCCAGCAGCCAAGAAGGGGGGACAAGAAACACCGGGGAGCTGTTTTTT
CASSQEGGTRNTGELFF
>TRBV6-5|-|TRBJ1-5|14|many
TGTGCCAGCAGTTACTCGCGGGGATATCAGCCCCAGCATTTT
CASSYSRGYQPQHF
>TRBV5-6|TRBD1|TRBJ2-7|13|-
TGTGCCAGCACCCGGGACAGGGTCTACGAGCAGTACTTC
CASTRDRVYEQYF
>TRBV7-9|-|TRBJ2-1|11|many
TGTGCCAGCAGCACAGCCACGAGCGAGTTCTTC
CASSTATSEFF
>TRBV6-1|-|TRBJ1-4|13|-
TGTGCCAGCAAGAGACAGCTTAATGAAAAACTGTTTTTT
CASKRQLNEKLFF
>TRBV27|-|TRBJ1-5|15|many
TGTGCCAGCAGTTCGGGGCAGCCATCCTATCAGCCCCAGCATTTT
CASSSGQPSYQPQHF
>TRBV20-1|-|TRBJ1-5|11|many
TGCAGTGCTACAGGGAATCAGCCCCAGCATTTT
CSATGNQPQHF
>TRBV20-1|-|TRBJ1-2|11|-
TGCAGTAGAGGGACCGCATATGGCTACACCTTC
CSRGTAYGYTF
>TRBV7-8|-|TRBJ2-1|15|many
TGTGCCAGCAGCTCCGGGACCTCCTCCTACAATGAGCAGTTCTTC
CASSSGTSSYNEQFF
>TRBV4-3|-|TRBJ2-3|18|few
TGCGCCAGCAGCCAATGGAAAGATAAGGCGGGATTCACAGATACGCAGTATTTT
CASSQWKDKAGFTDTQYF
>TRBV28|TRBD1|TRBJ2-3|15|many
TGTGCCAGCAGCCAACTCGGACAGGGCACAGATACGCAGTATTTT
CASSQLGQGTDTQYF
>TRBV7-3|-|TRBJ1-1|13|many
TGTGCCAGCAGCTCTCAGGGAGGCACTGAAGCTTTCTTT
CASSSQGGTEAFF
>TRBV21-1|-|TRBJ1-6|16|many
TGTGCCAGCAGCACCGGGACAGGGCCCTCCCGGTCACCCCTCCACTTT
CASSTGTGPSRSPLHF
>TRBV11-2|-|TRBJ2-3|11|many
TGTGCCAGCAGTCCCGGGGATACGCAGTATTTT
CASSPGDTQYF
>TRBV7-3|-|TRBJ2-2|14|-
TGTGCCAGCAGCTCGGGGACATCCACCGGGGAGCTGTTTTTT
CASSSGTSTGELFF
>TRBV7-2|TRBD2|TRBJ2-3|15|many
TGTGCCAGCAGCAAGCGGGGGGGCCCCACAGATACGCAGTATTTT
CASSKRGGPTDTQYF
>TRBV9|-|TRBJ2-3|14|-
TGTGCCAGCAGCGTATCAGGGTTGAAAGATACGCAGTATTTT
CASSVSGLKDTQYF
>TRBV20-1|TRBD2|TRBJ2-1|14|many
TGCAGTGCTAGTCGGCTAGCGGGAAACAATGAGCAGTTCTTC
CSASRLAGNNEQFF
>TRBV12-3/TRBV12-4|TRBD1|TRBJ1-5|14|many
TGTGCCAGCAGTCCTACAGGGGATAGGCAGCCCCAGCATTTT
CASSPTGDRQPQHF
>TRBV7-3|-|TRBJ1-5|13|many
TGTGCCAGCAGCTTAACGGAGGGGATGCCCCAGCATTTT
CASSLTEGMPQHF
>TRBV6-5|-|TRBJ2-1|15|many
TGTGCCAGCAGTTACCGGGGGACCACGGGGAATGAGCAGTTCTTC
CASSYRGTTGNEQFF
>TRBV2|-|TRBJ2-2|15|many
TGTGCCACACTATCCGGGACAACGAACACCGGGGAGCTGTTTTTT
CATLSGTTNTGELFF
>TRBV4-3|-|TRBJ2-2|13|many
TGCGCCAGCAGCCAAGTCCCCATGGGGGAGCTGTTTTTT
CASSQVPMGELFF
>TRBV5-1|-|TRBJ2-2|14|few
TGCGCCAGCAGCTTGGACAGGGCGACCGGGGAGCTGTTTTTT
CASSLDRATGELFF
>TRBV5-1|-|TRBJ2-2|14|many
TGCGCCAGCAGCCAGCAACAGGGAACCGGGGAGCTGTTTTTT
CASSQQQGTGELFF
>TRBV12-3/TRBV12-4|-|TRBJ2-1|15|many
TGTGCCAGCAGTCCCCCGATGAGGCCTAGGGATGAGCAGTTCTTC
CASSPPMRPRDEQFF
>TRBV9|-|TRBJ1-2|13|many
TGTGCCAGCAGCGTACGACAGAATAATGGCTACACCTTC
CASSVRQNNGYTF
>TRBV10-3|-|TRBJ1-2|11|many
TGTGCCATCACATCGGGGTCTGGCTACACCTTC
CAITSGSGYTF
>TRBV7-2|TRBD2|TRBJ2-3|16|few
TGTGCCAGCAGCCCCTGGGGGGGGGGAAGCACAGATACGCAGTATTTT
CASSPWGGGSTDTQYF
>TRBV12-3/TRBV12-4|TRBD1|TRBJ2-3|15|many
TGTGCCAGCAGATACGACAGGGACGGCACAGATACGCAGTATTTT
CASRYDRDGTDTQYF
>TRBV12-3/TRBV12-4|-|TRBJ1-2|12|-
TGTGCCAGCACTTTCTCGCGGGGTGGCTACACCTTC
CASTFSRGGYTF
>TRBV6-2/TRBV6-3|-|TRBJ2-1|14|-
TGTGCCAGCAGTGAGGGGACGATCTACAATGAGCAGTTCTTC
CASSEGTIYNEQFF
>TRBV21-1|-|TRBJ1-1|13|-
TGTGCCAGCAGGGGGGCAATGAACACTGAAGCTTTCTTT
CASRGAMNTEAFF
>TRBV5-4|TRBD2|TRBJ2-1|15|many
TGTGCCAGCAGCTTGGCCTCAGCGGGGGAAAATGAGCAGTTCTTC
CASSLASAGENEQFF
>TRBV5-4|TRBD2|TRBJ2-3|14|few
TGTGCCAGCCTTAGCGGGGGAGGGGCAGATACGCAGTATTTT
CASLSGGGADTQYF
>TRBV29-1|-|TRBJ2-1|14|many
TGCAGCGTTTCCCGACCCCCGGGATTTAATGAGCAGTTCTTC
CSVSRPPGFNEQFF
>TRBV4-3|-|TRBJ1-1|18|many
TGCGCCAGCAGCCAAGAATTGATTGGGGATAGGGGGGACACTGAAGCTTTCTTT
CASSQELIGDRGDTEAFF
>TRBV2|-|TRBJ2-5|12|many
TGTGCCAGCAGTGAAGATTGGGAGACCCAGTACTTC
CASSEDWETQYF
>TRBV29-1|-|TRBJ1-2|13|many
TGCAGCGTTGAGGGGACTCGCAGGGATGGCTACACCTTC
CSVEGTRRDGYTF
>TRBV18|-|TRBJ1-1|15|few
TGTGCCAGCTCCAACCTGGGGACCGCGAACACTGAAGCTTTCTTT
CASSNLGTANTEAFF
>TRBV20-1|-|TRBJ1-1|12|-
TGCAGTGCTCTCGGGGAGAACACTGAAGCTTTCTTT
CSALGENTEAFF
>TRBV10-3|TRBD2|TRBJ2-3|16|many
TGTGCCATCAGTACGAAAAAGCGGGGACGCACAGATACGCAGTATTTT
CAISTKKRGRTDTQYF